These T cell receptor beta chains were read from a single sample in a study of cytomegalovirus exposure and HLA in healthy donors. Assay: immunoSEQ multiplex PCR; the TCRdb copy retains only in-frame clones and omits some. Of approximately 100,000 clones listed, more than 70% are singletons. Sequencing was carried out using PBMCs. These receptors all stem from a woman aged 18-30 years in good health and CMV-seronegative. The CDR3 runs from the conserved cysteine through the conserved F or W. The D gene is left open where the match is weak. Only part of the rows carry a size: once, few, many, or a class if the clone is expanded.

d_gene,j_gene,v_gene,abundance,CDR3nt,CDR3aa
TRBD1,TRBJ2-1,TRBV11-1,.,TGTGCCAGCAGCTCGCGACAGGGGCGGGTATACAATGAGCAGTTCTTC,CASSSRQGRVYNEQFF
.,TRBJ2-2,TRBV18,.,TGTGCCAGCTCACCAGTGACAGGAAGCGCCGCATCGAACACCGGGGAGCTGTTTTTT,CASSPVTGSAASNTGELFF
.,TRBJ2-7,TRBV5-4,.,TGTGCCAGCAGCCCGAGCTCCTACGAGCAGTACTTC,CASSPSSYEQYF
.,TRBJ1-1,TRBV7-2,once,TGTGCCAGCAGCTACGGGGGGATTAACACTGAAGCTTTCTTT,CASSYGGINTEAFF
.,TRBJ1-4,TRBV27,.,TGTGCCAGCAGCTCGAGAGGTGAAAAACTGTTTTTT,CASSSRGEKLFF
.,TRBJ2-7,TRBV28,.,TGTGCCAGCAGTTGGGAAACTCCGGGACTCGGGTACTTC,CASSWETPGLGYF
TRBD2,TRBJ2-7,TRBV4-3,.,TGCGCCAGCAGCCGCTGGACTAGCGACTACGAGCAGTACTTC,CASSRWTSDYEQYF
.,TRBJ1-1,TRBV6-1,.,TGTGCCAGCAGTGACCGGAGGGACACTGAAGCTTTCTTT,CASSDRRDTEAFF
.,TRBJ2-7,TRBV6-5,once,TGTGCCAGCAGTTCAACGAGGCGGCGGGGCCGGCACGAGCAGTACTTC,CASSSTRRRGRHEQYF
.,TRBJ2-4,TRBV19,.,TGTGCCAGTGGCCCGGGAAACATTCAGTACTTC,CASGPGNIQYF
.,TRBJ1-2,TRBV5-1,.,TGCGCCAGCAGCTTGCCTTGGGAGGGAGGCTATGGCTACACCTTC,CASSLPWEGGYGYTF
.,TRBJ1-4,TRBV28,.,TGTGCCAGCAGTTCCTTCGGGCGGGAGGATGAAAAACTGTTTTTT,CASSSFGREDEKLFF
.,TRBJ2-1,TRBV29-1,.,TGCAGCGTTGCGAAGAATAGCGGCGATGAGCAGTTCTTC,CSVAKNSGDEQFF
TRBD2,TRBJ2-7,TRBV11-2,.,TGTGCCAGCAGCTTAGATCTAAGCCTAGCGGCGAACTACGAGCAGTACTTC,CASSLDLSLAANYEQYF
.,TRBJ1-1,TRBV9,once,TGTGCCAGCAGCGGACAGTCCTCTGAAGCTTTCTTT,CASSGQSSEAFF